A selection of T cell receptor beta chains follows, all from one sample in a study of T cell responses to AZD1222 COVID-19 vaccine. The method was immunoSEQ multiplex PCR; TCRdb's version includes in-frame clones alone and lacks a portion of them. This sample has under 50,000 clones, with around 80% found just once. Material: peripheral blood, obtained 28 days after the second dose of the MenACWY control vaccine. These receptors originate from an adult who received the MenACWY meningococcal vaccine as a control. Both conserved end residues are part of each CDR3. A D gene is named only where the DNA matches it firmly. Clone size is shown for a subset of rows, as once, few, many or a class of expanded clone.

clone_size: -
v_call: TRBV14
d_call: -
j_call: TRBJ1-1
cdr3_nt: TGTGCCAGCAGCCAACTCTCAGGTAGGACTGAAGCTTTCTTT
cdr3_aa: CASSQLSGRTEAFF

clone_size: -
v_call: TRBV28
d_call: -
j_call: TRBJ1-2
cdr3_nt: TGTGCCAGCAGTTTACCAGGACCCATTCCCTACACCTTC
cdr3_aa: CASSLPGPIPYTF

clone_size: -
v_call: TRBV9
d_call: TRBD1
j_call: TRBJ1-4
cdr3_nt: TGTGCCAGCAGCGTAAGCCCGGGACAGGGTAATGAAAAACTGTTTTTT
cdr3_aa: CASSVSPGQGNEKLFF

clone_size: -
v_call: TRBV3-1/TRBV3-2
d_call: TRBD1
j_call: TRBJ1-5
cdr3_nt: TGTGCCAGCAGCCGAGGGACAGGGTTTTCCCAGCCCCAGCATTTT
cdr3_aa: CASSRGTGFSQPQHF

clone_size: -
v_call: TRBV7-8
d_call: TRBD2
j_call: TRBJ2-7
cdr3_nt: TGTGCCAGCAGCAACGGGGGGGGCTACGAGCAGTACTTC
cdr3_aa: CASSNGGGYEQYF

clone_size: -
v_call: TRBV19
d_call: -
j_call: TRBJ1-4
cdr3_nt: TGTGCCAGTACCCACCGGGGGGTGATTAATGAAAAACTGTTTTTT
cdr3_aa: CASTHRGVINEKLFF

clone_size: -
v_call: TRBV28
d_call: TRBD1
j_call: TRBJ2-7
cdr3_nt: TGTGCCAGCAGCCTGGGGGGACAGGGGGCGCCTACGTTGTTCTACGAGCAGTACTTC
cdr3_aa: CASSLGGQGAPTLFYEQYF

clone_size: -
v_call: TRBV19
d_call: TRBD2
j_call: TRBJ2-5
cdr3_nt: TGTGCCAGTAGTCTTGGGCTAGCGGAAGAGACCCAGTACTTC
cdr3_aa: CASSLGLAEETQYF

clone_size: -
v_call: TRBV19
d_call: -
j_call: TRBJ1-6
cdr3_nt: TGTGCCAGTGCGGACAGAGCATTAAATTCACCCCTCCACTTT
cdr3_aa: CASADRALNSPLHF

clone_size: -
v_call: TRBV28
d_call: -
j_call: TRBJ2-1
cdr3_nt: TGTGCCAGCAGTCCTAGACCCTCGAGCTCCTACAATGAGCAGTTCTTC
cdr3_aa: CASSPRPSSSYNEQFF

clone_size: -
v_call: TRBV9
d_call: -
j_call: TRBJ2-2
cdr3_nt: TGTGCCAGCAGACAGGGTGACACCGGGGAGCTGTTTTTT
cdr3_aa: CASRQGDTGELFF

clone_size: -
v_call: TRBV5-6
d_call: TRBD2
j_call: TRBJ2-4
cdr3_nt: TGTGCCAGCAGCTTGGCCGGGCTGAGCGGGGGGCGGTCCAAAAACATTCAGTACTTC
cdr3_aa: CASSLAGLSGGRSKNIQYF

clone_size: -
v_call: TRBV9
d_call: -
j_call: TRBJ1-1
cdr3_nt: TGTGCCAGCAGCCCTCTTGCCGGGAACACTGAAGCTTTCTTT
cdr3_aa: CASSPLAGNTEAFF

clone_size: -
v_call: TRBV11-2
d_call: TRBD1
j_call: TRBJ1-1
cdr3_nt: TGTGCCAGCAGCTTTGAGACAGGGTCTTACACTGAAGCTTTCTTT
cdr3_aa: CASSFETGSYTEAFF

clone_size: -
v_call: TRBV15
d_call: -
j_call: TRBJ2-3
cdr3_nt: TGTGCCACCGGGAGTGCAGATACGCAGTATTTT
cdr3_aa: CATGSADTQYF

clone_size: -
v_call: TRBV30
d_call: -
j_call: TRBJ2-7
cdr3_nt: TGTGCCTGGAATCGCGGCAGGAGGGAGGACGAGCAGTACTTC
cdr3_aa: CAWNRGRREDEQYF

clone_size: -
v_call: TRBV14
d_call: TRBD2
j_call: TRBJ2-1
cdr3_nt: TGTGCCAGCAGCCTTAGCGGGGGGGGATACAATGAGCAGTTCTTC
cdr3_aa: CASSLSGGGYNEQFF

clone_size: -
v_call: TRBV7-2
d_call: TRBD1
j_call: TRBJ2-2
cdr3_nt: TGTGCCAGCAGCTCTCGACAGGGGGCGAACACCGGGGAGCTGTTTTTT
cdr3_aa: CASSSRQGANTGELFF

clone_size: -
v_call: TRBV11-2
d_call: -
j_call: TRBJ1-1
cdr3_nt: TGTGCCAGCAGCTTAGCCCCAGGGACTGAAGCTTTCTTT
cdr3_aa: CASSLAPGTEAFF

clone_size: -
v_call: TRBV6-6
d_call: -
j_call: TRBJ2-2
cdr3_nt: TGTGCCAGCAGTTACTCCGAGGTGACCGGGGAGCTGTTTTTT
cdr3_aa: CASSYSEVTGELFF

clone_size: -
v_call: TRBV16
d_call: -
j_call: TRBJ2-1
cdr3_nt: TGTGCCAGCAGCCGGCGGGACAGTTACAATGAGCAGTTCTTC
cdr3_aa: CASSRRDSYNEQFF

clone_size: -
v_call: TRBV4-2
d_call: TRBD1
j_call: TRBJ1-1
cdr3_nt: TGTGCCAGCAGCCAAACAGGGGGGTCTGAAGCTTTCTTT
cdr3_aa: CASSQTGGSEAFF

clone_size: once
v_call: TRBV6-6
d_call: TRBD1
j_call: TRBJ2-1
cdr3_nt: TGTGCCAGCAGACCGCAGGGGGCATCCTACAATGAGCAGTTCTTC
cdr3_aa: CASRPQGASYNEQFF

clone_size: -
v_call: TRBV5-1
d_call: TRBD2
j_call: TRBJ2-2
cdr3_nt: TGCGCCAGCAAGGGACTAGCGGGGGCAAACACCGGGGAGCTGTTTTTT
cdr3_aa: CASKGLAGANTGELFF

clone_size: few
v_call: TRBV13
d_call: -
j_call: TRBJ1-1
cdr3_nt: TGTGCCAGCAGCCCCCGGGGCACTGAAGCTTTCTTT
cdr3_aa: CASSPRGTEAFF

clone_size: -
v_call: TRBV19
d_call: TRBD1
j_call: TRBJ2-6
cdr3_nt: TGTGCCAGTAGTACCTCCGGGACAGGGGGATCTGGGGCCAACGTCCTGACTTTC
cdr3_aa: CASSTSGTGGSGANVLTF

clone_size: -
v_call: TRBV2
d_call: TRBD1
j_call: TRBJ1-1
cdr3_nt: TGTGCCAGCAGGGGACAGGGGGCCGGGGAAGCTTTCTTT
cdr3_aa: CASRGQGAGEAFF

clone_size: -
v_call: TRBV6-5
d_call: -
j_call: TRBJ1-3
cdr3_nt: TGTGCCAGCAGCCCCACCGGCAGCTCTGGAAACACCATATATTTT
cdr3_aa: CASSPTGSSGNTIYF

clone_size: -
v_call: TRBV2
d_call: TRBD1
j_call: TRBJ2-7
cdr3_nt: TGTGCCAGCAGTGCTCACAGGGGACAGGGTCACGAGCAGTACTTC
cdr3_aa: CASSAHRGQGHEQYF

clone_size: -
v_call: TRBV6-5
d_call: TRBD1
j_call: TRBJ1-4
cdr3_nt: TGTGCCAGCAGTCAACCCGGACAGGGATACGAAAAACTGTTTTTT
cdr3_aa: CASSQPGQGYEKLFF

clone_size: -
v_call: TRBV29-1
d_call: -
j_call: TRBJ2-2
cdr3_nt: TGCAGCGTTAAGGACTTTGGCGGGGAGCTGTTTTTT
cdr3_aa: CSVKDFGGELFF

clone_size: -
v_call: TRBV6-5
d_call: -
j_call: TRBJ1-2
cdr3_nt: TGTGCCAGCAGGCCCGGCTTAGGGGGAGGCTACACCTTC
cdr3_aa: CASRPGLGGGYTF

clone_size: -
v_call: TRBV2
d_call: TRBD1
j_call: TRBJ1-5
cdr3_nt: TGTGCCAGCAAAGCCCGGACAGGGTTTTATCAGCCCCAGCATTTT
cdr3_aa: CASKARTGFYQPQHF

clone_size: -
v_call: TRBV28
d_call: -
j_call: TRBJ2-1
cdr3_nt: TGTGCCAGCAGTCTTACAGGGGGGGAGTACAATGAGCAGTTCTTC
cdr3_aa: CASSLTGGEYNEQFF

clone_size: -
v_call: TRBV27
d_call: -
j_call: TRBJ2-2
cdr3_nt: TGTGCCAGCAGTTTAGCGGGAATCGGGGAGCTGTTTTTT
cdr3_aa: CASSLAGIGELFF

clone_size: -
v_call: TRBV7-6
d_call: -
j_call: TRBJ2-3
cdr3_nt: TGTGCCAGCAGCTTAGAGGGGAGCGGGCTTGCCACAGATACGCAGTATTTT
cdr3_aa: CASSLEGSGLATDTQYF

clone_size: -
v_call: TRBV9
d_call: -
j_call: TRBJ1-2
cdr3_nt: TGTGCCAGCAGCGTAGGGCAACCTAACTATGGCTACACCTTC
cdr3_aa: CASSVGQPNYGYTF

clone_size: -
v_call: TRBV10-2
d_call: -
j_call: TRBJ1-2
cdr3_nt: TGCGCCAGCAGTGGGACGGTTGAAGGGGGCTACACCTTC
cdr3_aa: CASSGTVEGGYTF

clone_size: -
v_call: TRBV19
d_call: TRBD2
j_call: TRBJ2-3
cdr3_nt: TGTGCCAGTAGTACCCGTGGGGCCCCAGCGGGAGGTGACACAGATACGCAGTATTTT
cdr3_aa: CASSTRGAPAGGDTDTQYF

clone_size: -
v_call: TRBV28
d_call: -
j_call: TRBJ2-1
cdr3_nt: TGTGCCAGCAGAAACGGCGGGGCTTACAATGAGCAGTTCTTC
cdr3_aa: CASRNGGAYNEQFF

clone_size: -
v_call: TRBV19
d_call: -
j_call: TRBJ1-1
cdr3_nt: TGTGCCAGTAGTCGTACCGGGAGGAACACTGAAGCTTTCTTT
cdr3_aa: CASSRTGRNTEAFF

clone_size: few
v_call: TRBV2
d_call: -
j_call: TRBJ1-5
cdr3_nt: TGTGCCAGCACCATACAGGGTTCTGGCAATCAGCCCCAGCATTTT
cdr3_aa: CASTIQGSGNQPQHF

clone_size: -
v_call: TRBV10-3
d_call: -
j_call: TRBJ2-7
cdr3_nt: TGTGCCATCAGTGAGTTCCCGTCCTACGAGCAGTACTTC
cdr3_aa: CAISEFPSYEQYF

clone_size: -
v_call: TRBV19
d_call: -
j_call: TRBJ1-6
cdr3_nt: TGTGCCAGTGCGACGGGACTTTATTCACCCCTCCACTTT
cdr3_aa: CASATGLYSPLHF

clone_size: -
v_call: TRBV18
d_call: TRBD1
j_call: TRBJ1-5
cdr3_nt: TGTGCCAGCTCCCCGGACAGGGCTCAGCCCCAGCATTTT
cdr3_aa: CASSPDRAQPQHF

clone_size: -
v_call: TRBV9
d_call: -
j_call: TRBJ1-2
cdr3_nt: TGTGCCAGCAGCGTAGAGGGTGGGGGACGCGGCTACACCTTC
cdr3_aa: CASSVEGGGRGYTF

clone_size: -
v_call: TRBV7-9
d_call: -
j_call: TRBJ1-1
cdr3_nt: TGTGCCAGCAGCTTAGCGGGGGCCACTGAAGCTTTCTTT
cdr3_aa: CASSLAGATEAFF